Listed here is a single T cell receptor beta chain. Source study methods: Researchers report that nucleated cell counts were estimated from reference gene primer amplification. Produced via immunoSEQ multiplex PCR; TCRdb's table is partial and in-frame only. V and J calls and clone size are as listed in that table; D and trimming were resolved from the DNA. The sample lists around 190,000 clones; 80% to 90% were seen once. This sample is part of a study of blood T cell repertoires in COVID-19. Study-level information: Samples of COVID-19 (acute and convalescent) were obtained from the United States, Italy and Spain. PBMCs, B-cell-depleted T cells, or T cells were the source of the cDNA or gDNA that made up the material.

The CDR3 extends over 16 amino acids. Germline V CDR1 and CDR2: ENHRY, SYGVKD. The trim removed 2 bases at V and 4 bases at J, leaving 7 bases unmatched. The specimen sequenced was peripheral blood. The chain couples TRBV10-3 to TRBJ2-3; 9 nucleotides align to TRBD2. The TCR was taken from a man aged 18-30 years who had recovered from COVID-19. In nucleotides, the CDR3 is TGTGCCATCAGTGAGGAGCCGGGACTAGCTCCAGATACGCAGTATTTT. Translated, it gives CAISEEPGLAPDTQYF.